The rows below give T cell receptor beta chains drawn from one sample of a study of blood T cells in healthy people across ages. TCRdb redid the calling of the 5' RACE reads with MiXCR, one entry per CDR3 protein. The sample has 540,000 or so distinct CDR3 sequences; 24% are singletons. This sample also belongs to another study, concerning T cells of mothers and their children.

Material for sequencing was blood. The receptors come from a boy younger than 18 in good health. The CDR3 runs from the conserved cysteine through the conserved F or W. The D gene is left open where the match is weak. Expanded clones get a size class; other rows say once, few or many, or leave the size out.

D | J | size | V | CDR3 | DNA
- | TRBJ1-2 | - | TRBV4-2 | CASSRGEGGGYTF | TGTGCCAGCAGCCGGGGGGAGGGTGGTGGCTACACCTTC
- | TRBJ1-1 | many | TRBV5-1 | CASSANTEAFF | TGTGCCAGCAGCGCAAACACTGAAGCTTTCTTT
- | TRBJ2-7 | - | TRBV7-2 | CASSTVGLATYEQYF | TGTGCCAGCAGCACGGTCGGGCTGGCGACCTACGAGCAGTACTTC
- | TRBJ1-4 | - | TRBV4-3 | CASSQVGTWGEKLFF | TGCGCCAGCAGCCAAGTCGGGACATGGGGCGAAAAACTGTTTTTT
- | TRBJ1-5 | few | TRBV19 | CASSARDNQPQHF | TGTGCCAGTAGCGCCAGGGACAATCAGCCCCAGCATTTT
- | TRBJ1-1 | - | TRBV19 | CASSIVGHQNTEAFF | TGTGCCAGCAGTATCGTGGGGCACCAGAACACTGAAGCTTTCTTT
TRBD1 | TRBJ1-1 | - | TRBV6-6 | CASRTGDGDAFF | TGTGCCAGCAGGACAGGGGACGGTGATGCTTTCTTT
- | TRBJ2-3 | - | TRBV24-1 | CATSDPMTDLDTQYF | TGTGCCACCAGTGATCCGATGACAGATTTAGATACGCAGTATTTT
TRBD2 | TRBJ2-3 | - | TRBV4-2 | CASSQDSWLAGDTQYF | TGTGCCAGCAGCCAAGATTCTTGGCTAGCGGGAGATACGCAGTATTTT
- | TRBJ2-3 | - | TRBV18 | CASSRTAGGTSTDTQYF | TGTGCCAGCTCGCGGACTGCAGGAGGGACTAGCACAGATACGCAGTATTTT
TRBD2 | TRBJ2-5 | - | TRBV6-4 | CASSEPSGRAPETQYF | TGTGCCAGCAGTGAGCCTAGCGGGAGGGCCCCAGAGACCCAGTACTTC
TRBD2 | TRBJ2-4 | - | TRBV19 | CASNQREGNIQYF | TGTGCCAGTAACCAAAGGGAGGGAAACATTCAGTACTTC
TRBD1 | TRBJ1-4 | - | TRBV6-1 | CASSEGDRDNEKLFF | TGTGCCAGCAGTGAAGGAGACAGGGATAATGAAAAACTGTTTTTT
- | TRBJ2-5 | few | TRBV27 | CASSLSTAFPETQYF | TGTGCCAGCAGTTTATCCACAGCGTTTCCAGAGACCCAGTACTTC
TRBD1 | TRBJ2-2 | few | TRBV5-1 | CASSFLLTGANTGELFF | TGCGCCAGCAGCTTCCTCCTTACAGGGGCTAACACCGGGGAGCTGTTTTTT
- | TRBJ2-7 | - | TRBV5-6 | CASSAFTYEQYF | TGTGCCAGCAGCGCTTTTACCTACGAGCAGTACTTC
TRBD1 | TRBJ2-5 | few | TRBV5-1 | CASSLVGQGGETQYF | TGCGCCAGCAGCTTGGTAGGACAGGGAGGAGAGACCCAGTACTTC
TRBD1 | TRBJ1-1 | few | TRBV5-1 | CASSNEDRGQTEAFF | TGCGCCAGCAGCAACGAGGACAGGGGGCAGACTGAAGCTTTCTTT
TRBD2 | TRBJ2-1 | few | TRBV4-1 | CASSQEGREVNEQFF | TGCGCCAGCAGCCAAGAAGGGCGGGAGGTTAATGAGCAGTTCTTC
- | TRBJ2-5 | few | TRBV7-7 | CASSLGVRGVQETQYF | TGTGCTAGCAGCTTAGGGGTCAGGGGGGTCCAAGAGACCCAGTACTTC
- | TRBJ1-5 | - | TRBV4-2 | CASSQDVGIQPQHF | TGTGCCAGCAGCCAAGACGTCGGGATTCAGCCCCAGCATTTT
- | TRBJ1-4 | few | TRBV28 | CASSPILGSEKLFF | TGTGCCAGCAGTCCAATCCTAGGATCCGAAAAACTGTTTTTT
- | TRBJ1-4 | - | TRBV28 | CASSPLIATNEKLFF | TGTGCCAGCAGTCCATTAATTGCAACTAATGAAAAACTGTTTTTT
TRBD2 | TRBJ2-1 | - | TRBV6-5 | CASSYTSSGEAYNEQFF | TGTGCCAGCAGTTACACCTCTAGCGGGGAAGCCTACAATGAGCAGTTCTTC
- | TRBJ1-4 | few | TRBV27 | CASSLDWPRGGRNEKLFF | TGTGCCAGCAGTTTAGATTGGCCAAGGGGAGGGCGGAATGAAAAACTGTTTTTT
TRBD1 | TRBJ2-4 | - | TRBV4-1 | CASSQGGQGRGSIQYF | TGCGCCAGCAGCCAAGGGGGACAGGGAAGGGGGAGCATTCAGTACTTC
- | TRBJ2-1 | - | TRBV7-9 | CASSPSLHNEQFF | TGTGCCAGCTCGCCTAGCCTGCACAATGAGCAGTTCTTC
- | TRBJ2-7 | - | TRBV7-9 | CASSTSRTSSYEQYF | TGTGCCAGCAGCACTTCCCGGACAAGCTCCTACGAGCAGTACTTC
- | TRBJ2-3 | - | TRBV11-1 | CASSREVTDTQYF | TGTGCCAGCAGCCGAGAGGTTACAGATACGCAGTATTTT
TRBD2 | TRBJ2-1 | - | TRBV2 | CASRLGTSGRANEQFF | TGTGCCAGCAGGCTCGGGACTAGCGGGAGGGCCAATGAGCAGTTCTTC
- | TRBJ2-4 | - | TRBV6-7 | CASSHPDVGEKLAKNIQYF | TGTGCCAGCAGCCACCCTGACGTCGGAGAGAAGCTAGCCAAAAACATTCAGTACTTC
TRBD1 | TRBJ2-3 | - | TRBV28 | CASSWTGLTDTQYF | TGTGCCAGCAGTTGGACAGGGCTCACAGATACGCAGTATTTT
- | TRBJ1-5 | - | TRBV9 | CASSAQGNQPQHF | TGTGCCAGCAGCGCACAGGGCAATCAGCCCCAGCATTTT
TRBD1 | TRBJ1-4 | few | TRBV7-9 | CASSLIWTGGFEKLFF | TGTGCCAGCAGCTTAATATGGACAGGGGGCTTTGAAAAACTGTTTTTT
TRBD1 | TRBJ2-7 | - | TRBV10-3 | CASAGTGSSYEQYF | TGTGCCAGCGCCGGGACAGGGAGCTCCTACGAGCAGTACTTC
- | TRBJ2-1 | - | TRBV20-1 | CSANTGGPREEQFF | TGCAGTGCTAATACCGGAGGCCCTCGGGAGGAGCAGTTCTTC
- | TRBJ1-4 | - | TRBV6-1 | CASSPLVGVGDEKLFF | TGTGCCAGCAGTCCTCTCGTGGGGGTTGGTGATGAAAAACTGTTTTTT
- | TRBJ2-1 | - | TRBV28 | CASSLASEVQGSGYNEQFF | TGTGCCAGCAGTTTAGCCTCGGAGGTTCAAGGGTCGGGGTACAATGAGCAGTTCTTC
- | TRBJ1-2 | few | TRBV10-3 | CATGQDGYPF | TGTGCCACGGGGCAAGATGGCTACCCCTTC
TRBD1 | TRBJ2-1 | - | TRBV5-5 | CASSPRTGVKTEQFF | TGTGCCAGCAGCCCCCGGACAGGGGTAAAAACGGAGCAGTTCTTC
TRBD1 | TRBJ1-2 | - | TRBV2 | CASTDPGQGESGYTF | TGTGCCAGCACTGATCCGGGACAGGGGGAAAGTGGCTACACCTTC
TRBD1 | TRBJ2-2 | few | TRBV27 | CASSPETGRATGELFF | TGTGCCAGCAGTCCGGAGACAGGGCGAGCCACCGGGGAGCTGTTTTTT
- | TRBJ2-5 | few | TRBV5-1 | CASSSQGYQETQYF | TGCGCCAGCAGCTCTCAGGGGTACCAAGAGACCCAGTACTTC
- | TRBJ1-6 | few | TRBV6-5 | CASSYLQGSSPLHF | TGTGCCAGCAGTTACCTTCAGGGCTCCTCACCCCTCCACTTT